This T cell receptor beta chain was sequenced in a study of blood T cell repertoires in COVID-19. Whole-study context: Both acute and convalescent COVID-19 samples were obtained from the United States, Italy and Spain. T cells, B-cell-depleted T cells, or PBMCs provided the cDNA or gDNA that served as material.

This clone was counted a single time. Original analysis: Nucleated cell counts were estimated from reference gene primer amplification. The table came from immunoSEQ multiplex PCR; TCRdb's copy has only in-frame clones and leaves some out. For V, J and clone size, that table is used; D and trimming come from the DNA. This table holds roughly 100,000 clones, about 90% found once. Trimming cost V 4 bases and J 5 bases; bases outside gene matches: 7. Per germline, CDR1 SGDLS and CDR2 YYNGEE. This CDR3 contains 16 residues. Patients from Seattle were sampled longitudinally, starting during active infection.

Sample: peripheral blood. The V and J genes are TRBV9 and TRBJ2-3, with 13 bases lining up with TRBD2. The TCR comes from a woman aged 45 to 65 with COVID-19, enrolled during active disease. CDR3 in amino acids: CASSTTSGGAIDTQYF. The CDR3 DNA reads as TGTGCCAGCAGCACTACTAGCGGGGGGGCCATAGATACGCAGTATTTT.